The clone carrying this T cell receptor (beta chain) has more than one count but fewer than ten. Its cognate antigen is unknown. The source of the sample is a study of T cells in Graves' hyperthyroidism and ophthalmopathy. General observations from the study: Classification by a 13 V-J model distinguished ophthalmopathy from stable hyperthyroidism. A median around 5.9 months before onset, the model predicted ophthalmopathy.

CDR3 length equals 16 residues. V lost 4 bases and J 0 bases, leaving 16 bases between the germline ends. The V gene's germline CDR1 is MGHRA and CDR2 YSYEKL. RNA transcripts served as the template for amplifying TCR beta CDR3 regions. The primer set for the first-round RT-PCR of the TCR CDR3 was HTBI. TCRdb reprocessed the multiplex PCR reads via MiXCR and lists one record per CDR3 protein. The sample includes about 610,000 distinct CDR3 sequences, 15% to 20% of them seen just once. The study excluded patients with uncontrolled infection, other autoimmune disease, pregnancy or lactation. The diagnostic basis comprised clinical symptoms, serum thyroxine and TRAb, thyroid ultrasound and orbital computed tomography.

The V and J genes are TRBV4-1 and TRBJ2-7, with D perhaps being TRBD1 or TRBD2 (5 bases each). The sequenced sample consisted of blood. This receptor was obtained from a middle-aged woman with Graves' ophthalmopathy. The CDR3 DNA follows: TGCGCCAGCAGCCGGACTGGTGGGGACCTCTCCTACGAGCAGTACTTC. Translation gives CASSRTGGDLSYEQYF.